These 13 T cell receptor beta chains share one sample of origin, sequenced in a study of blood T cell repertoires in COVID-19. Sequencing was performed with immunoSEQ multiplex PCR; in TCRdb, only in-frame clones are kept and a portion is missing. This table has roughly 240,000 clones, approximately 84% appearing once. Material for sequencing was peripheral blood. Every receptor here comes from a woman older than 75 with acute or convalescent COVID-19.

This chain connects TRBV7-3 to TRBJ2-3; TRBD2 is a possible D gene (6 bases). The V end was cut by 4 bases, the J end by 5 bases, with 10 bases between. Germline lookup yields CDR1 SGHTA and CDR2 FQGTGA. The CDR3 totals 13 residues. For the CDR3, the DNA is TGTGCCAGCAGCTCCGTCGGGGGAGATACGCAGTATTTT. Translating gives CASSSVGGDTQYF. Supplemented by reference TRBV7-3 and TRBJ2-3, the full variable domain reads GAGVSQTPSNKVTEKGKYVELRCDPISGHTALYWYRQSLGQGPEFLIYFQGTGAADDSGLPNDRFFAVRPEGSVSTLKIQRTERGDSAVYLCASSSVGGDTQYFGPGTRLTVL.

This clone appeared a single time. V gene TRBV11-3 combines with J gene TRBJ2-1; 9 bases match TRBD2. The CDR3 totals 15 residues. The V gene end was trimmed by 3 bases and the J gene end by 10 bases; junction bases not matched to a gene: 10. Per germline, CDR1 SGHNT and CDR2 YENEEA. CDR3 sequence reads: CASSFGASGEGEQFF. The CDR3 region has the DNA TGTGCCAGCAGCTTTGGGGCTAGCGGGGAGGGGGAGCAGTTCTTC.

This chain connects TRBV7-8 to TRBJ2-5, with 8 positions matching TRBD1. V was clipped by 2 bases and J by 0 bases; unmatched bases: 5. This CDR3 has 16 amino acids. The germline V gene encodes CDR1 SGHVS and CDR2 FQNEAQ. DNA of the CDR3: TGTGCCAGCAGCTTAAAGACAGGGGCCAACCAAGAGACCCAGTACTTC. Residues: CASSLKTGANQETQYF. Complete variable domain (other parts from reference TRBV7-8 and TRBJ2-5): GAGVSQSPRYKVAKRGQDVALRCDPISGHVSLFWYQQALGQGPEFLTYFQNEAQLDKSGLPSDRFFAERPEGSVSTLKIQRTQQEDSAVYLCASSLKTGANQETQYFGPGTRLLVL.

This clone was seen more than once but under ten times. The rearrangement uses TRBV18 and TRBJ1-2; 9 bases map to TRBD1. V lost 2 bases, J lost 4 bases, and 8 bases stayed unmatched. CDR1 and CDR2 from the germline V gene are KGHSH and LQKENI. CDR3 length: 16 residues. CDR3 DNA: TGTGCCAGCTCACCAAACATGGGACAGGGCTCCTATGGCTACACCTTC. Translating it yields CASSPNMGQGSYGYTF.

In its sample, this clone was seen once. V usage is TRBV11-2 and J usage is TRBJ2-2; TRBD1 aligns across 7 bases. Losses at the gene ends were 1 base for V and 3 bases for J; bases not matched to a gene: 2. From germline, CDR1 is SGHAT and CDR2 FQNNGV. CDR3 size: 15 residues. The CDR3 loop reads CASSLGGGDTGELFF. In nucleotides, the CDR3 is TGTGCCAGCAGCTTAGGAGGGGGCGACACCGGGGAGCTGTTTTTT.

V usage is TRBV19 and J usage is TRBJ1-3, with D possibly being TRBD1 (5 bases). Deletions cut 6 bases from V and 8 bases from J, with 20 bases between. Germline V gene data show CDR1 as LNHDA and CDR2 as SQIVND (reference sequence). The CDR3 consists of 15 residues. The DNA of the CDR3 is TGTGCCAGTAGATCAAGGGGCTCTTCAGAGGACACCATATATTTT. It codes for CASRSRGSSEDTIYF.

This clone has at least ten counts. This chain connects TRBV2 to TRBJ1-2; D is uncertain. The germline V and J ends were trimmed by 4 bases and 5 bases, with 14 bases remaining between them. The CDR3 contains 14 residues. Germline lookup yields CDR1 SNHLY and CDR2 FYNNEI. CDR3 protein: CASSGRGGWYGYTF. CDR3 coding DNA: TGTGCCAGCAGTGGACGGGGAGGGTGGTATGGCTACACCTTC.

The gene calls are TRBV6-2 or TRBV6-3 and TRBJ2-7; TRBD2 is a possible D gene (6 bases). Germline CDR1 MNHEY, CDR2 SVGEGT. With 0 bases removed from V and 7 bases from J, the gap between germline ends came to 19 bases. This CDR3 is built from 16 residues. This CDR3 is CASSYSSGIGRGEQYF. CDR3 DNA sequence: TGTGCCAGCAGTTACTCGTCGGGCATCGGCCGGGGGGAGCAGTACTTC.

The chain recombines TRBV5-6 with TRBJ2-3, with 7 bases lining up with TRBD2. The CDR3 is made up of 14 amino acids. Germline CDR1 SGHDT, CDR2 YYEEEE. The ends lost 2 bases at V and 3 bases at J; junction bases unmatched: 3. The CDR3 loop reads CASSLYGRTDTQYF. CDR3 nucleotide sequence: TGTGCCAGCAGCTTATACGGGAGGACAGATACGCAGTATTTT. Together with reference TRBV5-6 and TRBJ2-3, the CDR3 gives the full variable domain: DAGVTQSPTHLIKTRGQQVTLRCSPKSGHDTVSWYQQALGQGPQFIFQYYEEEERQRGNFPDRFSGHQFPNYSSELNVNALLLGDSALYLCASSLYGRTDTQYFGPGTRLTVL.

DNA of the CDR3: TGTGCCAGCAGCCCTCGACAGGGTTCGGATTCACCCCTCCACTTT. This sequence encodes CASSPRQGSDSPLHF. The gene calls are TRBV5-5 and TRBJ1-6; 7 bases are a match to TRBD1. V was pared by 4 bases and J by 8 bases, with 9 bases of the junction left unmatched. The length of the CDR3 is 15 residues. Germline V gene data show CDR1 as SGHKS and CDR2 as YYEKEE (reference sequence). Full variable domain (missing parts from reference TRBV5-5 and TRBJ1-6): DAGVTQSPTHLIKTRGQQVTLRCSPISGHKSVSWYQQVLGQGPQFIFQYYEKEERGRGNFPDRFSARQFPNYSSELNVNALLLGDSALYLCASSPRQGSDSPLHFGNGTRLTVT.

This clone occurred a few times. Other DNA sequences in this sample translate to the same CDR3. This sequence joins TRBV7-2 and TRBJ2-5; 9 bases line up with TRBD2. CDR1 and CDR2 from the germline V gene are SGHTA and FQGNSA. V gave up 1 base and J gave up 1 base; unmatched junction bases: 4. The CDR3 loop spans 16 amino acids. DNA for the CDR3: TGTGCCAGCAGCTTAGTTGCGGGGGGGCCCCAAGAGACCCAGTACTTC. Translated, it gives CASSLVAGGPQETQYF.

This clone was observed once. The rearrangement uses TRBV28 and TRBJ1-5; possible D gene TRBD1, 6 bases. The CDR3 contains 14 residues. Germline loops: CDR1 MDHEN, CDR2 SYDVKM. V dropped 6 bases and J dropped 3 bases, with 12 bases sitting between them. This chain's CDR3 is CASRTPGDNQPQHF. The CDR3 DNA follows: TGTGCCAGCAGGACCCCAGGGGACAATCAGCCCCAGCATTTT.

This sequence joins TRBV19 and TRBJ1-6; D call uncertain. The CDR3 length is 16 residues. V lost 5 bases and J 3 bases, leaving 14 bases between the germline ends. Germline loops: CDR1 LNHDA, CDR2 SQIVND (reference sequence). CDR3 coding DNA: TGTGCCAGTAGTCCGAAAGCGGGATTCTATAATTCACCCCTCCACTTT. This encodes CASSPKAGFYNSPLHF.